This T cell receptor (beta chain) was identified during a study of cytomegalovirus exposure and HLA in healthy donors. In the case of this clone: Its specificity is unknown.

Study outcomes and limitations: Most TCR sequences showed up rarely, but some public TCRs showed up in many donors. Later analysis placed DRB1 highest and HLA-C lowest in TCR association rates, which differed by HLA locus. Three chains linked to CMV were shown in vitro to be specific for CMV antigens.

In the PCR, 60 Vbeta and 13 Jbeta primers were used. TCRdb keeps only in-frame clones here, not all; method: immunoSEQ multiplex PCR. Altogether approximately 150,000 clones are present, 75% to 80% being singletons, with the ten largest covering around 1.7%. CDR3 size: 15 residues. Germline V lookup: CDR1 SGHRS, CDR2 YFSETQ. The V gene lost 2 bases and the J gene lost 0 bases, with 12 bases spanning the gap. The clonotype originates from a woman under 40 in good health and CMV-seronegative. The sample taken for sequencing was PBMCs. This sequence joins TRBV5-1 and TRBJ2-7; a possible D gene is TRBD2 (6 bases). This CDR3 is CASSFRGTTSYEQYF. CDR3 nucleotides: TGCGCCAGCAGCTTCCGGGGGACGACCTCCTACGAGCAGTACTTC. Supplemented by reference TRBV5-1 and TRBJ2-7, the full variable domain reads KAGVTQTPRYLIKTRGQQVTLSCSPISGHRSVSWYQQTPGQGLQFLFEYFSETQRNKGNFPGRFSGRQFSNSRSEMNVSTLELGDSALYLCASSFRGTTSYEQYFGPGTRLTVT.